Here is one TCR beta chain with its context. TCRdb's copy holds only in-frame clones and misses some; the assay was immunoSEQ multiplex PCR. The data contain roughly 130,000 clones, about 95% of them singletons. This specimen comes from a study of control samples from healthy donors and cancer patients. Germline lookup yields CDR1 MDHEN and CDR2 SYDVKM. CDR3 length: 15 amino acids. The V and J ends lost 8 bases and 0 bases, in that order; junction bases with no gene match: 10. The source is a man aged 30 to 39 in good health. This chain links TRBV28 with TRBJ2-7; 7 nucleotides line up with TRBD1. The sample consisted of blood. The CDR3 region is CASRFRTGTSYEQYF. The CDR3 DNA follows: TGTGCCAGCCGCTTCCGGACAGGCACCTCCTACGAGCAGTACTTC.